Described below is a single T cell receptor (beta chain) sequence and its context. Profiled with immunoSEQ multiplex PCR; TCRdb holds only in-frame clones, not every one. Of hundreds of thousands of clones in the sample, roughly nine tenths are singletons; the top ten hold roughly 0.7%. This specimen comes from a study of blood T cell repertoires in COVID-19. Study in general: Italy, Spain and the United States were the sources of the convalescent and acute COVID-19 samples. Sources were T cells, B-cell-depleted T cells, or PBMCs; the material itself was cDNA or gDNA.

The sample taken for sequencing was peripheral blood. The receptor was isolated from a man between 40 and 49 years old with acute or convalescent COVID-19.

The CDR3, as DNA: TGTGCCAGCGAAGGAGGTGAGATCTACGAGCAGTACTTC. It encodes CASEGGEIYEQYF. The chain combines TRBV6-5 with TRBJ2-7; a possible D gene is TRBD2 (5 bases). The V gene lost 8 bases and the J gene lost 3 bases, with 14 bases spanning the gap. The CDR3 consists of 13 residues. Germline assignment: CDR1 MNHEY and CDR2 SVGAGI.